This passage covers 2 T cell receptor beta chains from one sample sequenced in a study of cytomegalovirus exposure and HLA in healthy donors. Clones were sequenced by immunoSEQ multiplex PCR, and TCRdb holds only the in-frame ones, with some missing. The sample lists about 150,000 clones; about 94% were seen once. Sequenced sample: PBMCs. All receptors derive from a man between 18 and 35 years old in good health and CMV-seropositive.

The rearrangement uses TRBV5-1 and TRBJ2-7; D remains unclear. Germline V gene sequence: CDR1 SGHRS, CDR2 YFSETQ. V was clipped by 1 base and J by 3 bases, with 5 bases between them. This CDR3 is 12 amino acids long. The CDR3 region has the DNA TGCGCCAGCAGCTTGTCCGGCTACGAGCAGTACTTC. Its protein is CASSLSGYEQYF.

This clone was picked up one time. The chain uses TRBV6-6 and TRBJ2-3, with D tentatively TRBD2 (6 bases). Trimming pared 0 bases from V and 7 bases from J, leaving 14 bases between. CDR3 length equals 15 residues. CDR1 and CDR2 (germline): MNHNY, SVGAGI (reference sequence). The CDR3: CASSYSDGGEHTQYF. The CDR3 region has the DNA TGTGCCAGCAGTTACTCCGATGGCGGGGAACATACGCAGTATTTT.